These T cell receptor beta chains were read from a single sample in a study of Ad26.COV2.S vaccination and SARS-CoV-2 variants. Produced via immunoSEQ multiplex PCR; TCRdb's table is partial and in-frame only. The table lists about 390,000 clones, about nine tenths of them singletons, with 3.5% in the top ten. Sequencing used peripheral blood, obtained in a trial of Ad26.COV2.S vaccine versus placebo. These receptors were taken from a person between 18 and 59 years old who received the Ad26.COV2.S COVID-19 vaccine or a placebo. Both conserved end residues are part of each CDR3. Each record gives: J gene, clone size, V gene, D gene, CDR3 DNA, CDR3 protein. A D gene is named only where the DNA matches it firmly. Expanded clones get a size class; other rows say once, few or many, or leave the size out.

j_call: TRBJ2-3
clone_size: NA
v_call: TRBV6-5
d_call: NA
cdr3_nt: TGTGCCAGCAGGGACAGTAAAGCTACGCAGTATTTT
cdr3_aa: CASRDSKATQYF

j_call: TRBJ1-4
clone_size: NA
v_call: TRBV2
d_call: NA
cdr3_nt: TGTGCCAGCAGTGGGGCAAATGAAAAACTGTTTTTT
cdr3_aa: CASSGANEKLFF

j_call: TRBJ1-2
clone_size: NA
v_call: TRBV4-1
d_call: TRBD1
cdr3_nt: TGCGCCAGCAGCCACGGGCCGGGGACAGACTATGGCTACACCTTC
cdr3_aa: CASSHGPGTDYGYTF

j_call: TRBJ1-1
clone_size: NA
v_call: TRBV6-5
d_call: TRBD1
cdr3_nt: TGTGCCAGCGGGGAGGACAGGGGCATGAACACTGAAGCTTTCTTT
cdr3_aa: CASGEDRGMNTEAFF

j_call: TRBJ1-5
clone_size: NA
v_call: TRBV28
d_call: NA
cdr3_nt: TGTGCCAGCAGTTTCGGGGGGCTCAATCAGCCCCAGCATTTT
cdr3_aa: CASSFGGLNQPQHF

j_call: TRBJ2-4
clone_size: NA
v_call: TRBV21-1
d_call: NA
cdr3_nt: TGTGCCAGCAGCCACGAGGGGACAAGCCTAGCCAAAAACATTCAGTACTTC
cdr3_aa: CASSHEGTSLAKNIQYF

j_call: TRBJ1-2
clone_size: once
v_call: TRBV10-2
d_call: NA
cdr3_nt: TGCGCCAGCCTGATGGAGGGCGACTATGGCTACACCTTC
cdr3_aa: CASLMEGDYGYTF

j_call: TRBJ2-1
clone_size: NA
v_call: TRBV6-4
d_call: NA
cdr3_nt: TGTGCCAAAAACACGGTCGATGAGCAGTTCTTC
cdr3_aa: CAKNTVDEQFF

j_call: TRBJ2-2
clone_size: NA
v_call: TRBV3-1/TRBV3-2
d_call: NA
cdr3_nt: TGTGCCAGCAGCCAAGACCGCGGGGAGCTGTTTTTT
cdr3_aa: CASSQDRGELFF

j_call: TRBJ2-1
clone_size: NA
v_call: TRBV19
d_call: TRBD2
cdr3_nt: TGTGCCAGTAGTATCCCGGGACTAGCGGCCAATGAGCAGTTCTTC
cdr3_aa: CASSIPGLAANEQFF

j_call: TRBJ2-5
clone_size: NA
v_call: TRBV2
d_call: NA
cdr3_nt: TGTGCCAGCAGGGCTGACAGACAAGAGACCCAGTACTTC
cdr3_aa: CASRADRQETQYF

j_call: TRBJ2-5
clone_size: NA
v_call: TRBV6-1
d_call: NA
cdr3_nt: TGTGCCAGCAGTGAACCGGGCAGCCAAGAGACCCAGTACTTC
cdr3_aa: CASSEPGSQETQYF

j_call: TRBJ1-1
clone_size: NA
v_call: TRBV6-5
d_call: NA
cdr3_nt: TGTGCCAGCAGTTTCGGGGGGATAGGTACCACTGAAGCTTTCTTT
cdr3_aa: CASSFGGIGTTEAFF

j_call: TRBJ1-5
clone_size: NA
v_call: TRBV3-1/TRBV3-2
d_call: TRBD1
cdr3_nt: TGTGCCAGCAGCCAGAGGGGGCTCCCATATAGCAATCAGCCCCAGCATTTT
cdr3_aa: CASSQRGLPYSNQPQHF

j_call: TRBJ2-5
clone_size: NA
v_call: TRBV6-5
d_call: TRBD1
cdr3_nt: TGTGCCAGCGGAGACAGGGTGAGAGGAGAGACCCAGTACTTC
cdr3_aa: CASGDRVRGETQYF

j_call: TRBJ1-4
clone_size: once
v_call: TRBV3-1/TRBV3-2
d_call: NA
cdr3_nt: TGTGCCAGCAGCCAAGAACGGTATGAAAAACTGTTTTTT
cdr3_aa: CASSQERYEKLFF

j_call: TRBJ2-7
clone_size: NA
v_call: TRBV9
d_call: TRBD2
cdr3_nt: TGTGCCAGCAGCCTCGGGACTAGCGGCTACGAGCAGTACTTC
cdr3_aa: CASSLGTSGYEQYF

j_call: TRBJ2-2
clone_size: NA
v_call: TRBV3-1/TRBV3-2
d_call: NA
cdr3_nt: TGTGCCAGCAGCCTCGGACGAAACACCGGGGAGCTGTTTTTT
cdr3_aa: CASSLGRNTGELFF

j_call: TRBJ1-2
clone_size: NA
v_call: TRBV19
d_call: NA
cdr3_nt: TGTGCCAGTAGTAATTGGGACGGAGCGACCTATGGCTACACCTTC
cdr3_aa: CASSNWDGATYGYTF

j_call: TRBJ1-1
clone_size: NA
v_call: TRBV6-5
d_call: NA
cdr3_nt: TGTGCCAGCAGTTACTCGGGCATCCTGAACACTGAAGCTTTCTTT
cdr3_aa: CASSYSGILNTEAFF

j_call: TRBJ1-2
clone_size: NA
v_call: TRBV7-9
d_call: TRBD1
cdr3_nt: TGTGCCAGCAGCCCTCGACAGGGGAACTATGGCTACACCTTC
cdr3_aa: CASSPRQGNYGYTF

j_call: TRBJ1-2
clone_size: NA
v_call: TRBV6-5
d_call: TRBD1
cdr3_nt: TGTGCCAGCAGTTACTTTGCAGGGGGCTATGGCTACACCTTC
cdr3_aa: CASSYFAGGYGYTF

j_call: TRBJ2-2
clone_size: NA
v_call: TRBV5-4
d_call: TRBD2
cdr3_nt: TGTGCCACCGGGGGGGCCAGGGTCGGGGAGCTGTTTTTT
cdr3_aa: CATGGARVGELFF